This T cell receptor beta chain was sequenced for a study of cytomegalovirus exposure and HLA in healthy donors. Whole-study findings and limits: Trimming of TCR beta V- and J-genes showed a link, identified in a later analysis, to a missense DCLRE1C variant. Many donors shared some public TCRs, even though most TCR sequences were rare.

This clone has only a few counts. The antigen is not known. Vbeta (60) and Jbeta (13) primers were used in the PCR. The table came from immunoSEQ multiplex PCR; TCRdb's copy has only in-frame clones and leaves some out. The table has about 150,000 clones, roughly 9.6% seen once. Germline V gene lookup returns CDR1 SGHDT and CDR2 YYEEEE. The CDR3 spans 17 residues. V trimming: 4 bases; J trimming: 5 bases; junction bases outside the gene matches: 15. This receptor was taken from a woman aged 40 to 55 in good health and CMV-seropositive. The V call is TRBV5-6, the J call TRBJ2-7, with TRBD2 identical over 10 bases. Sequencing used PBMCs. The CDR3 region is CASSPLSGGALGHEQYF. The CDR3 region has the DNA TGTGCCAGCAGCCCTCTGAGCGGGGGGGCCCTCGGGCACGAGCAGTACTTC.